The present entry profiles one TCR beta chain with its context. Its antigen is undetermined. This specimen belongs to a study of cytomegalovirus exposure and HLA in healthy donors. As for the study in general: Membership in the Caucasian-associated ancestry cluster was found for 75% to 90% of approximately 380 genotyped donors.

Germline V gene data show CDR1 as SGDLS and CDR2 as YYNGEE. The CDR3 is 15 residues long. The V gene end was trimmed by 3 bases and the J gene end by 2 bases; junction bases not matched to a gene: 2. Broader study findings: Productive status was seen about 87% or about 30% of the time for most TCR beta V segments in an earlier analysis. One later analysis reportedly identified an Asian-associated ancestry cluster that showed fewer N-insertions than the 666-donor mean.

Unrecorded immune exposure was likely among donors, who were nominally healthy when sampled. The PCR used 60 Vbeta and 13 Jbeta primers. Using immunoSEQ multiplex PCR, the repertoire was profiled, and TCRdb retains in-frame clones only, with some absent. Altogether fewer than 250,000 clones are present, about 80% being singletons, with the ten largest covering around 1.4%. The chain employs TRBV9 and TRBJ2-7; 13 bases map to TRBD2. This clonotype originated in a girl between 5 and 17 years old in good health and CMV-seronegative. The specimen was PBMCs. In DNA, the CDR3 is TGTGCCAGCAGCGGAGGGACTAGCGGGACCTACGAGCAGTACTTC. Encoded protein: CASSGGTSGTYEQYF.